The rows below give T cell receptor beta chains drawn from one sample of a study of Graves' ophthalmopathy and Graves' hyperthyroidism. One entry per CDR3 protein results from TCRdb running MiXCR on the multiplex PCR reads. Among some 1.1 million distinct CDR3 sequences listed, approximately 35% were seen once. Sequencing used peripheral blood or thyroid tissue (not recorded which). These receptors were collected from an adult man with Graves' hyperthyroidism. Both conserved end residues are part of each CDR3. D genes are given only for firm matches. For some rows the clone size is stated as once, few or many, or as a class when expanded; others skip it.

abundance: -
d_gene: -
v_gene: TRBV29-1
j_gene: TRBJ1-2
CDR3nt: TGCAGCAGTCAGACCGGGACCCTAGGGAGGCGCGGCTACACCTTC
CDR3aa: CSSQTGTLGRRGYTF

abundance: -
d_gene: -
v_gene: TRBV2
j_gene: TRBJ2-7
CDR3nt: TGTGCCAGCAATGAGCGTCAGGGTCTCTACGAGCAGTACTTC
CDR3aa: CASNERQGLYEQYF

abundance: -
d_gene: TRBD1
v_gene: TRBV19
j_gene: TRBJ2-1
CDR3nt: TGTGCCAGTAGTCGACAGGGTTTCCACAATGAGCAGTTCTTC
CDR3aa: CASSRQGFHNEQFF

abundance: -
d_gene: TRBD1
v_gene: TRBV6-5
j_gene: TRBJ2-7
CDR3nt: TGTGCCAGCAGTTACTCGGAACCCGGGACAGGGGGCTACGAGCAGTACTTC
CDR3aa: CASSYSEPGTGGYEQYF

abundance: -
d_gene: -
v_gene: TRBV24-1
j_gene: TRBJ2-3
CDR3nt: TGTGCCACCAGTGACGGACCACTGGATACGCAGTATTTT
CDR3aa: CATSDGPLDTQYF

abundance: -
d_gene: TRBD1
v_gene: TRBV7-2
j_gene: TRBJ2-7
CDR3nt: TGTGCCAGCAGCCTCGACACAGGGGGCGAGCAGTACTTC
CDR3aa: CASSLDTGGEQYF

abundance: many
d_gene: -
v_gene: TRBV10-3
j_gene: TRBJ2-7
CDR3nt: TGTGCCATCAGTGCACGGACGGGCTACGAGCAGTACTTC
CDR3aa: CAISARTGYEQYF

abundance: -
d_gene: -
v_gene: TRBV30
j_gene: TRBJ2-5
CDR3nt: TGTGCCTGGAGTGTTCCCAATATGGGTATGACCCAGTACTTC
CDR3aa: CAWSVPNMGMTQYF

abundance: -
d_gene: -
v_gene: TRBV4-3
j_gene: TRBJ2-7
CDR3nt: TGCGCCAGCAGCCAAGCCGGCGGGGTCGAGCAGTACTTC
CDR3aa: CASSQAGGVEQYF

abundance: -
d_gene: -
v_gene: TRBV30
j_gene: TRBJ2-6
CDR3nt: TGTGCCTGGAGTACTTTCTCTGGGGCCAACGTCCTGACTTTC
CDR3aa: CAWSTFSGANVLTF

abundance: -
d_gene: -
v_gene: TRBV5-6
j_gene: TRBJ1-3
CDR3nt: TGTGCCAGCAGTACGTTATTGGGGGCTGGAAACACCATATATTTT
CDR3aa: CASSTLLGAGNTIYF

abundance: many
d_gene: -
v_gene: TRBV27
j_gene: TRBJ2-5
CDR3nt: TGTGCCAGCTCACCACGACGGCAAGAGACCCAGTACTTC
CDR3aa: CASSPRRQETQYF

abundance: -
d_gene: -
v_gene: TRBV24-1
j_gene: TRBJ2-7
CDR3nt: TGTGCCAGCAGTCTGGACTATCGCTACGAGCAGTACTTC
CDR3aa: CASSLDYRYEQYF

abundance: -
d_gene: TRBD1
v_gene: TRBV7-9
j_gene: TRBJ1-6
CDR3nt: TGTGCCAGCAGCGACGGACAGGACGAAAGTTCACCCCTCCACTTT
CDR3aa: CASSDGQDESSPLHF

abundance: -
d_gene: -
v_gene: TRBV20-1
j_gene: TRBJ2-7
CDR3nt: TGCAGTGCTAGAAGTCGGGATCACTACTACGAGCAGTACTTC
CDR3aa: CSARSRDHYYEQYF

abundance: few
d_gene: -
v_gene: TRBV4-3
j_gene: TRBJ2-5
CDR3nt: TGCGCCAGCAGCCAAGACCCTCGTCCGGGAGCCCAGTACTTC
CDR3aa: CASSQDPRPGAQYF

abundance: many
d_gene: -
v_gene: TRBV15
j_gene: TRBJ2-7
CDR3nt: TGTGCCACCAGCGGACTGCGCGGGCAGTACTTC
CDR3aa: CATSGLRGQYF

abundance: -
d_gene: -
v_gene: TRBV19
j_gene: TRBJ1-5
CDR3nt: TGTGCCAGTAGTATAGGGGCAGGGGCTTTTCAGCCCCAGCATTTT
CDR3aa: CASSIGAGAFQPQHF

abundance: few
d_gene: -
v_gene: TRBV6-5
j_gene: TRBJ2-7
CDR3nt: TGTGCCAGCAGCCAAGACTTCAACGAGCAGTACTTC
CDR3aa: CASSQDFNEQYF

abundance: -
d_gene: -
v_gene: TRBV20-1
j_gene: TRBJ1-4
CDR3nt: TGCAGTGCTATGGGGGGACTTAGTGAAAAACTGTTTTTT
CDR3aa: CSAMGGLSEKLFF

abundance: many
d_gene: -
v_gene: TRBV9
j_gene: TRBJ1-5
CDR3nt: TGTGCCAGCAGCCGCACCGGGACAACTAATCAGCCCCAGCATTTT
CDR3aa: CASSRTGTTNQPQHF

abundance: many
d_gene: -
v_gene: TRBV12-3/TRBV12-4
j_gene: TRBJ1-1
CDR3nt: TGTGCCACGCGATTGAACACTGAAGCTTTCTTT
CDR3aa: CATRLNTEAFF

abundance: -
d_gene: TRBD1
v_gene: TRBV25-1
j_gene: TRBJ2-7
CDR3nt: TGTGCCAGCAGTTACTCCCGACAGGGGGTTGGGGAGCAGTACTTC
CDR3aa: CASSYSRQGVGEQYF

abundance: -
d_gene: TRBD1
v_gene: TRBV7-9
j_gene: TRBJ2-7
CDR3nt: TGTGCCAGCAGCTTAGTGGGACAGACTATCTACGAGCAGTACTTC
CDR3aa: CASSLVGQTIYEQYF

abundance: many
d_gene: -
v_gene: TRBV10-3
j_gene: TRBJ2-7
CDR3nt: TGTGCCATCAGAAATTCAGCAGGGACCTCGAGACCGGACGAGCAGTACTTC
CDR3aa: CAIRNSAGTSRPDEQYF

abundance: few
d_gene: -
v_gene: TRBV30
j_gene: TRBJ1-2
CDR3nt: TGTGCCTGGATAGATGGCTACACCTTC
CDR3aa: CAWIDGYTF

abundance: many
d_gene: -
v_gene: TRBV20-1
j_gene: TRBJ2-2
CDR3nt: TGCAGTGCTAGAGGGACGGGAGTGGTCACCGGGGAGCTGTTTTTT
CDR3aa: CSARGTGVVTGELFF

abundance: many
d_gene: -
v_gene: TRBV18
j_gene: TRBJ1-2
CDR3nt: TGTGCCAGCAGCCCGGGACGCGAAGGCTACACCTTC
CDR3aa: CASSPGREGYTF

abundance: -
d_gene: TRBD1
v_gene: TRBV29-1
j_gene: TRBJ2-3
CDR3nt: TGCAGCCCCCGGGACAGCGCGACAGATACGCAGTATTTT
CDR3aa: CSPRDSATDTQYF

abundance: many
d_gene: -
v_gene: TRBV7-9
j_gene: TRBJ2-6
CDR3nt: TGTGCCAGCAGCGGTATTCAGGGGCTGTACCAGCCTGGGGCCAACGTCCTGACTTTC
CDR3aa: CASSGIQGLYQPGANVLTF

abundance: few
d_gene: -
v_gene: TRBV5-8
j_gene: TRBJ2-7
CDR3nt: TGTGCCAGCAGCTTGTATGGGACACGATCCTACGAGCAGTACTTC
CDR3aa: CASSLYGTRSYEQYF

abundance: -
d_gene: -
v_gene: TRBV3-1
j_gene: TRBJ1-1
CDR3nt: TGTGCCAGCAGCAGGGCTGGGCGACCCACTCCGAACACTGAAGCTTTCTTT
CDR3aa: CASSRAGRPTPNTEAFF

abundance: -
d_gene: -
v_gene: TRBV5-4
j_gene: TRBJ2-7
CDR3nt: TGTGCCAGCAGCCCGACTGGTTATCGTACGTACGAGCAGTACTTC
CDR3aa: CASSPTGYRTYEQYF

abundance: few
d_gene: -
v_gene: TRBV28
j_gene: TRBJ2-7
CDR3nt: TGTGCCAGCAGTATAGGGAGGAGTCGCTACGAGCAGTACTTC
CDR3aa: CASSIGRSRYEQYF

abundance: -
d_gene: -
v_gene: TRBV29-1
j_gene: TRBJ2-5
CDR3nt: TGCAGCGTTGAAGAGGGGACCCAGTACTTC
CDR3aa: CSVEEGTQYF

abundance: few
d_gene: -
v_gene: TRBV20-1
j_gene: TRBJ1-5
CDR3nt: TGCAGTGCTAGAGATGGGAGGGGGGAGAGCAATCAGCCCCAGCATTTT
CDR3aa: CSARDGRGESNQPQHF

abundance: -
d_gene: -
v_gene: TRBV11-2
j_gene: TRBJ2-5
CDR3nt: TGTGCCAGCAGCCAAAGCTTGGGGGAGCGTGTGGAGACCCAGTACTTC
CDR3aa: CASSQSLGERVETQYF

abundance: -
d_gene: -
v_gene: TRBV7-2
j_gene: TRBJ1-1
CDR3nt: TGTGCCAGCAGCGGGCCACAGGGAGAAGGGCGGGCTGAAGCTTTCTTT
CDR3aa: CASSGPQGEGRAEAFF

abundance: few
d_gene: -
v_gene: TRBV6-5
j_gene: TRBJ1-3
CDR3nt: TGTGCCAGCAGTTATCGGGGTTCTGGAAACACCATATATTTT
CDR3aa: CASSYRGSGNTIYF

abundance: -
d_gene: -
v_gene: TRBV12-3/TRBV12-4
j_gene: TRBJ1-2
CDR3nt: TGTGCCAGCAGTTTTGGTCTCGGGGGGGGAGCTAACTATGGCTACACCTTC
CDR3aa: CASSFGLGGGANYGYTF

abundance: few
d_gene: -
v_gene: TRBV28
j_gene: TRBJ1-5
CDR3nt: TGTGCCAGCAAGGACGTAAGTCAGCCCCAGCATTTT
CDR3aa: CASKDVSQPQHF

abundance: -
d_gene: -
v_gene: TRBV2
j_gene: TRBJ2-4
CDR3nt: TGTGCCAGCAGTGAATCCAAAACCCTCTTAGCCAAAAACATTCAGTACTTC
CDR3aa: CASSESKTLLAKNIQYF